The present T cell receptor beta chain was sequenced within a study of shared clonotypes between healthy human individuals. Notes on the study in general: An effect of sequencing depth on clonotype sharing among donors was expected.

The repertoire was sequenced with immunoSEQ multiplex PCR; TCRdb's copy has only in-frame clones and lacks some. The table includes about 2 million clones, about 95% detected once. Remarks on this clone: Its matching antigen is unknown.

CD45RO-negative, CCR7-selected cells formed the naive CD8 fraction, which excluded terminally differentiated effector memory CD45RA+ cells. Study donors comprised healthy, HIV-negative adults devoid of recent acute infection or vaccination. Trimming took off 1 base at V and 3 bases at J, with 10 bases between the two ends. This CDR3 has 14 residues. CDR1 MGHRA and CDR2 YSYEKL come from the germline V gene. What was sequenced was naive CD8+ T cells sorted from blood. This receptor was taken from a man aged 18 to 29 in good health. The chain carries TRBV4-1 and TRBJ2-7, with D perhaps matching TRBD2 (5 bases). CDR3 sequence reads: CASSQGNAGYEQYF. CDR3 coding DNA: TGCGCCAGCAGCCAAGGAAATGCGGGCTACGAGCAGTACTTC.